The 6 T cell receptor beta chains below all came from one sample that was sequenced in a study of response to subunit inactivated influenza vaccine. TCRdb reprocessed the RT-PCR reads with MiXCR, giving one entry per CDR3 protein. The repertoire holds about 650,000 distinct CDR3 sequences, around 15% seen once, with 7.5% to 9% in the top ten. Sequenced material: PBMCs from blood, taken around two weeks before vaccination. All receptors derive from a man aged 50-59 years who received an inactivated influenza vaccine.

This clonotype occurred many times. This chain uses TRBV12-3 or TRBV12-4 with TRBJ1-5; D gene ambiguous. The CDR3 sequence is 14 residues long. Trimming removed 6 bases at V and 6 bases at J, with 15 bases between. In DNA form, the CDR3 reads TGTGCCAGCAGCCAGGAGGGTTCGCTTCAGCCCCAGCATTTT. It is translated as CASSQEGSLQPQHF.

J is TRBJ2-5 and V is TRBV7-2; maybe TRBD2 (6 bases). The CDR3 is 16 residues long. V was clipped by 2 bases and J by 5 bases, with 18 bases between them. In germline, CDR1 is SGHTA, CDR2 FQGNSA. Here the CDR3 DNA reads TGTGCCAGCAGCTTAAGCCCGGGACTCCTAGGGGAGACCCAGTACTTC. Its translation: CASSLSPGLLGETQYF. The full variable domain, with the rest looked up from reference TRBV7-2 and TRBJ2-5, is GAGVSQSPSNKVTEKGKDVELRCDPISGHTALYWYRQSLGQGLEFLIYFQGNSAPDKSGLPSDRFSAERTGGSVSTLTIQRTQQEDSAVYLCASSLSPGLLGETQYFGPGTRLLVL.

This chain connects TRBV10-3 to TRBJ2-7, with 8 bases matching TRBD1. CDR3 size: 14 residues. The V gene end was trimmed by 3 bases and the J gene end by 3 bases; junction bases not matched to a gene: 4. Germline V gene sequence: CDR1 ENHRY, CDR2 SYGVKD. This chain's CDR3 is CAISEAGGGYEQYF. CDR3 nucleotide sequence: TGTGCCATCAGTGAAGCAGGGGGCGGCTACGAGCAGTACTTC.

The chain links TRBV7-2 to TRBJ2-1; D possibly matches TRBD1 or TRBD2 (5 bases each). The CDR3 has 12 residues. Germline CDR1 SGHTA, CDR2 FQGNSA. V lost 5 bases, J lost 8 bases, and 10 bases lay in between. The CDR3 bases are TGTGCCAGCAGCCTGATGGGGGATGAGCAGTTCTTC. This codes for CASSLMGDEQFF.

This clonotype showed up many times. The chain joins TRBV7-2 to TRBJ1-2; 8 nucleotides line up with TRBD1. The germline V gene encodes CDR1 SGHTA and CDR2 FQGNSA. Losses at the gene ends were 5 bases for V and 4 bases for J; bases not matched to a gene: 9. This CDR3 has 15 amino acids. In DNA, the CDR3 is TGTGCCAGCAGCCAAGGACAGGGCCCCAGCTATGGCTACACCTTC. Its translation is CASSQGQGPSYGYTF.

The chain employs TRBV27 and TRBJ2-1, with 7 bases that match TRBD2. This CDR3 has 14 amino acids. Per germline, CDR1 MNHEY and CDR2 SMNVEV (reference sequence). V gave up 8 bases and J gave up 7 bases; unmatched junction bases: 11. The CDR3 bases are TGTGCCAGCCGACCACTGGGGGGAGGGAATGAGCAGTTCTTC. Translated: CASRPLGGGNEQFF.